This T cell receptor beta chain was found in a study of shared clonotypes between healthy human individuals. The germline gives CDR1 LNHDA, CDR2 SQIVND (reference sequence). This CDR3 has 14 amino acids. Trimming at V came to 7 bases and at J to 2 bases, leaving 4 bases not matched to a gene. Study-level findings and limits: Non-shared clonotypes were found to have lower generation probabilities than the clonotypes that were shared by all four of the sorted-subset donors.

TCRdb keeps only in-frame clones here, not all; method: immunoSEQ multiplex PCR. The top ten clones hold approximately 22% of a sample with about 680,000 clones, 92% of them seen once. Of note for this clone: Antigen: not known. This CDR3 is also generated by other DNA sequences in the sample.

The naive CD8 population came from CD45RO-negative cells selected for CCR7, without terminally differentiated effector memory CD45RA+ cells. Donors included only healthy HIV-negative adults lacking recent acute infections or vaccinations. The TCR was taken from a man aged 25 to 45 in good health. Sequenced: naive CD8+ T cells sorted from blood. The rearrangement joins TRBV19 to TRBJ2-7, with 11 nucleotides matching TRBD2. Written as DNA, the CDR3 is TGTGCCAGTACTCCGACTAGCGGGACCTACGAGCAGTACTTC. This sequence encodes CASTPTSGTYEQYF.